The 25 T cell receptor beta chains below come from one sample, sequenced in a study of blood T cell repertoires in COVID-19. The repertoire was sequenced with immunoSEQ multiplex PCR; TCRdb's copy has only in-frame clones and lacks some. The data show 350,000 to 450,000 clones, with 90% to 95% seen just once and about 0.9% held by the top ten. Sequenced material: PBMCs or T cells enriched from blood (not recorded which). The receptors derive from a woman aged 40 to 50 who had been exposed to COVID-19.

The chain couples TRBV6-2 or TRBV6-3 to TRBJ2-7, with no clear D. Germline V gives CDR1 MNHEY, CDR2 SVGEGT. There are 12 residues in the CDR3. V was trimmed by 2 bases and J by 2 bases, leaving 4 bases between them. CDR3 loop: CASSYSTYEQYF. The DNA of the CDR3 is TGTGCCAGCAGTTACAGCACCTACGAGCAGTACTTC.

The CDR3 nucleotides are TGCAGCGGAAGACAGGGAAGTGAGGGCGGGGAGCTGTTTTTT. It is translated as CSGRQGSEGGELFF. The V and J genes are TRBV29-1 and TRBJ2-2; 7 bases agree with TRBD1. From germline, CDR1 is SQVTM and CDR2 ANQGSEA. The CDR3 loop spans 14 amino acids. Trimming removed 7 bases from V and 7 bases from J; junction bases left unmatched: 12.

The chain's CDR3 is CASRLLLGELFF. Here the CDR3 DNA reads TGTGCCAGCAGACTACTTTTGGGGGAGCTGTTTTTT. The chain recombines TRBV28 with TRBJ2-2; no firm D call. V lost 6 bases and J lost 8, with 10 bases in between. The CDR3 is 12 residues long. Germline loops: CDR1 MDHEN, CDR2 SYDVKM.

The rearrangement links TRBV19 to TRBJ1-1, with a weak D call TRBD1 (5 bases). The germline CDR1 and CDR2 sequences are LNHDA and SQIVND (reference sequence). The CDR3 is made up of 15 amino acids. Trimming left V 7 bases short and J 3 bases short, with 18 bases between. The CDR3 is CASTDSARGDTEAFF. CDR3 sequence (DNA): TGTGCCAGTACCGACTCCGCTCGGGGGGACACTGAAGCTTTCTTT.

The chain uses TRBV5-8 and TRBJ1-2, with D possibly being TRBD1 (6 bases). V lost 9 bases and J lost 0, with 24 bases in between. The CDR3 sequence is 17 residues long. CDR1 is SGHTS, CDR2 YDEGEE, per germline. The CDR3 loop reads CATSRGAWGSSNYGYTF. For the CDR3, the DNA is TGTGCCACCTCCAGGGGCGCATGGGGTTCTTCTAACTATGGCTACACCTTC.

This clone was observed once. The V gene is TRBV7-8, the J gene TRBJ1-2; D unclear. The CDR3 extends over 14 amino acids. Trimming took 3 bases from V and 1 from J, leaving 9 bases between them. In germline, CDR1 is SGHVS, CDR2 FQNEAQ. The CDR3 nucleotides read TGTGCCAGCAGCTTCGGGAGACTTAACTATGGCTACACCTTC. It translates to CASSFGRLNYGYTF. The full variable domain, its missing parts supplied by reference TRBV7-8 and TRBJ1-2, is GAGVSQSPRYKVAKRGQDVALRCDPISGHVSLFWYQQALGQGPEFLTYFQNEAQLDKSGLPSDRFFAERPEGSVSTLKIQRTQQEDSAVYLCASSFGRLNYGYTFGSGTRLTVV.

The CDR3 nucleotides are TGTGCCAGCAAGAGGGGGTCTTACAATGAGCAGTTCTTC. Translating it yields CASKRGSYNEQFF. V and J are TRBV15 and TRBJ2-1; perhaps TRBD1 as D (6 bases). Germline CDR1 is LNHNV and CDR2 is YYDKDF (reference sequence). Trimming cost V 10 bases and J 4 bases, with 14 bases left between them. This CDR3 region has 13 residues.

J is TRBJ1-2 and V is TRBV14; 7 positions match TRBD1. The CDR3 length is 14 residues. V lost 3 bases and J lost 8; bases outside the gene matches: 9. The germline V gene encodes CDR1 SGHDN and CDR2 FVKESK. CDR3 sequence: CASSQRNRGMGYTF. CDR3 coding DNA: TGTGCCAGCAGCCAGCGTAACAGGGGAATGGGCTACACCTTC.

V and J are TRBV2 and TRBJ1-2; D is uncertain. The germline V gene encodes CDR1 SNHLY and CDR2 FYNNEI. V lost 7 bases to trimming and J lost 6 bases, with 15 bases between them. There are 13 residues in the CDR3. The DNA of the CDR3 is TGTGCCAGCAAGCGTGAGGATTTCCATGGCTACACCTTC. Residues: CASKREDFHGYTF. Full variable domain (rest looked up from reference TRBV2 and TRBJ1-2): EPEVTQTPSHQVTQMGQEVILRCVPISNHLYFYWYRQILGQKVEFLVSFYNNEISEKSEIFDDQFSVERPDGSNFTLKIRSTKLEDSAMYFCASKREDFHGYTFGSGTRLTVV.

The chain couples TRBV9 to TRBJ2-7, with TRBD2 identical over 7 bases. The junction had 6 bases not matched to a gene; V was cut back by 3 bases and J by 0 bases. Per germline, CDR1 SGDLS and CDR2 YYNGEE. The CDR3 has 15 amino acids. Written as DNA, the CDR3 is TGTGCCAGCAGCGCCGGGGGGACGAGCTCCTACGAGCAGTACTTC. It codes for CASSAGGTSSYEQYF.

The CDR3 spells CATSRERTGTSPLHF. DNA for the CDR3: TGTGCCACCAGCAGAGAGAGGACAGGGACTTCACCCCTCCACTTT. This chain joins TRBV15 and TRBJ1-6; TRBD1 aligns across 8 bases. Germline CDR1 LNHNV, CDR2 YYDKDF (reference sequence). V lost 0 bases and J lost 9; bases outside the gene matches: 4. The CDR3 covers 15 residues.

The chain has TRBV5-3 and TRBJ1-2; 7 bases agree with TRBD1. Being an ORF, TRBV5-3 has a function that is uncertain. V shed 8 bases and J 0 bases; nucleotides not matched to a gene: 13. This CDR3 region has 16 residues. The CDR3 region is CARPPRPGQPNYGYTF. The CDR3 nucleotides are TGTGCCAGGCCCCCAAGGCCGGGACAGCCTAACTATGGCTACACCTTC.

The V and J genes are TRBV12-5 and TRBJ2-3; 9 bases are shared with TRBD2. The CDR3 consists of 22 residues. Germline trimming cut 1 base from V and 2 bases from J; bases unmatched to any gene: 22. Germline V gene sequence: CDR1 LGHNT, CDR2 FRNRAP. The CDR3 sequence is CASGLAPAIWGRSSGATDTQYF. CDR3 DNA sequence: TGTGCTAGTGGTTTGGCTCCTGCAATCTGGGGTAGGTCTAGCGGGGCCACAGATACGCAGTATTTT.

The chain has TRBV4-1 and TRBJ2-1; TRBD2 matches at 7 bases. CDR3 length: 15 residues. CDR1 and CDR2 (germline): MGHRA, YSYEKL. V gave up 4 bases and J gave up 3 bases; unmatched junction bases: 6. The CDR3: CASSLTGTNYNEQFF. The CDR3 DNA sequence: TGCGCCAGCAGCCTTACCGGGACTAACTACAATGAGCAGTTCTTC.

The chain is built from TRBV5-1 and TRBJ2-3; TRBD2 matches at 8 bases. The CDR3 runs 16 residues. Germline CDR1 is SGHRS and CDR2 is YFSETQ. V trimming: 0 bases; J trimming: 6 bases; junction bases outside the gene matches: 9. The CDR3: CASSLAGRGASDTQYF. CDR3 DNA: TGCGCCAGCAGCTTGGCCGGGCGGGGGGCATCTGATACGCAGTATTTT.

The V gene is TRBV24-1, the J gene TRBJ1-1; TRBD1 matches at 10 bases. V lost 2 bases, J lost 5 bases, and 4 bases stayed unmatched. The CDR3 length is 15 residues. Germline CDR1 is KGHDR and CDR2 is SFDVKD. The CDR3 spells CATSDSGTGETEAFF. CDR3 DNA sequence: TGTGCCACCAGTGATTCCGGGACAGGGGAGACTGAAGCTTTCTTT.

The chain uses TRBV2 and TRBJ1-6; D unclear. Between the trimmed V and J ends, which lost 6 bases and 2 bases, there was a span of 11 bases. CDR1 and CDR2 (germline): SNHLY, FYNNEI. CDR3 size: 15 residues. Written as DNA, the CDR3 is TGTGCCAGCAGCCAGAACAGTCCCTATAATTCACCCCTCCACTTT. It translates to CASSQNSPYNSPLHF.

The chain is built from TRBV7-3 and TRBJ1-2; the match to TRBD1 covers 10 bases. Germline-derived CDR1 and CDR2 are SGHTA and FQGTGA. The CDR3 spans 16 residues. With 0 bases clipped from V and 7 bases from J, the junction kept 8 bases outside the gene matches. The CDR3 DNA sequence: TGTGCCAGCAGCTTAACGGCCGGACAGGGGGGATTTGGCTACACCTTC. Translating gives CASSLTAGQGGFGYTF.

This chain connects TRBV24-1 to TRBJ1-5; 9 bases are a match to TRBD1. The V segment lost 4 bases and the J segment 6 bases; nucleotides outside the gene matches: 6. This CDR3 region has 15 residues. Germline loops: CDR1 KGHDR, CDR2 SFDVKD. The CDR3: CATSDWDRVGQPQHF. DNA for the CDR3: TGTGCCACCAGTGACTGGGACAGGGTAGGTCAGCCCCAGCATTTT.

The chain has TRBV18 and TRBJ1-2; D perhaps matches TRBD1 (5 bases). The V gene's germline CDR1 is KGHSH and CDR2 LQKENI. Trimming left V 2 bases short and J 6 bases short, with 7 bases between. CDR3 length: 12 amino acids. DNA for the CDR3: TGTGCCAGCTCACCAGCGGGGGATGGCTACACCTTC. Residues: CASSPAGDGYTF.

The CDR3 here is CAWSPLAGGGQFF. The CDR3 DNA reads TGTGCCTGGAGCCCCCTCGCCGGGGGGGGGCAGTTCTTC. The V gene is TRBV30, the J gene TRBJ2-1, with 8 bases identical to TRBD2. Germline lookup yields CDR1 GTSNPN and CDR2 SVGIG (reference sequence). J gave up 12 bases and V 3 bases, and 10 bases lay outside the gene matches. The length of the CDR3 is 13 residues. The variable domain in full, with the rest retrieved from reference TRBV30 and TRBJ2-1, is SQTIHQWPATLVQPVGSPLSLECTVEGTSNPNLYWYRQAAGRGLQLLFYSVGIGQISSEVPQNLSASRPQDRQFILSSKKLLLSDSGFYLCAWSPLAGGGQFFGPGTRLTVL.

Concerning this clone itself: This specimen includes other DNA sequences encoding the same CDR3. This chain links TRBV14 with TRBJ1-1; D gene uncertain. This CDR3 has 13 residues. Germline V CDR1 and CDR2: SGHDN, FVKESK. The ends were cut back, 4 bases at V and 0 bases at J, with 6 bases in the middle. CDR3 amino acids: CASSRQMNTEAFF. The CDR3 DNA reads TGTGCCAGCAGCCGACAAATGAACACTGAAGCTTTCTTT.

The J gene is TRBJ1-2, the V gene TRBV5-6, with TRBD1 as a possible D gene (6 bases). The V gene's germline CDR1 is SGHDT and CDR2 YYEEEE. Trimming took off 0 bases at V and 7 bases at J, with 19 bases between the two ends. The CDR3 covers 16 residues. The CDR3 here is CASSLEQGIVLFGYTF. CDR3 nucleotides: TGTGCCAGCAGCTTGGAACAGGGAATCGTACTCTTTGGCTACACCTTC.

This clone has more than one count but fewer than ten. The V call is TRBV14, the J call TRBJ1-3; D is perhaps TRBD1 (5 bases). Trimming shortened V by 4 bases and J by 0 bases, and 16 bases separated the two germline ends. Germline loops: CDR1 SGHDN, CDR2 FVKESK. The length of the CDR3 is 17 residues. CDR3 in amino acids: CASSLRTLQSSGNTIYF. As DNA, the CDR3 is TGTGCCAGCAGCCTAAGGACATTACAGAGCTCTGGAAACACCATATATTTT.

The chain employs TRBV6-2 or TRBV6-3 and TRBJ2-4; 8 bases are a match to TRBD1. Per germline, CDR1 MNHEY and CDR2 SVGEGT. The CDR3 consists of 19 residues. The V gene end was trimmed by 6 bases and the J gene end by 0 bases; junction bases not matched to a gene: 16. CDR3 DNA sequence: TGTGCCAGCAGCGACGGACAGGGAGCAGTATTTCTAGCCAAAAACATTCAGTACTTC. Translating gives CASSDGQGAVFLAKNIQYF.